This is a list of T cell receptor beta chains from one sample in a study of blood T cell repertoires in COVID-19. Assay used: immunoSEQ multiplex PCR; TCRdb lists only in-frame clones, some missing. The data contain more than 100,000 clones, less than 90% of them seen just once; the ten biggest clones take up 6.2%. Sequenced: peripheral blood. These receptor sequences come from a human donor in a cohort sampled during active COVID-19. Each CDR3 is given with its conserved first and last residue. The D gene is left open where the match is weak. The size of a clone is reported for some rows only, either as once, few or many, or as a class for expanded clones.

v_gene: TRBV5-1; abundance: .; j_gene: TRBJ2-1; d_gene: TRBD2; CDR3nt: TGCGCCAGCAGCTTGGGCGGGACTACGCGTTTCGGTTACTATGAGCAGTTCTTC; CDR3aa: CASSLGGTTRFGYYEQFF
v_gene: TRBV27; abundance: .; j_gene: TRBJ2-3; d_gene: .; CDR3nt: TGTGCCAGCAGTTTAAGGGGGTTCACAGATACGCAGTATTTT; CDR3aa: CASSLRGFTDTQYF
v_gene: TRBV19; abundance: .; j_gene: TRBJ2-1; d_gene: TRBD2; CDR3nt: TGTGCCAGTAGTATTGGGCTAGCGGGAGGGAATGAGCAGTTCTTC; CDR3aa: CASSIGLAGGNEQFF
v_gene: TRBV21-1; abundance: .; j_gene: TRBJ1-2; d_gene: .; CDR3nt: TGTGCCAGCAGCAAAGATCATTCGGGGGTTTTAACTAACTATGGCTACACCTTC; CDR3aa: CASSKDHSGVLTNYGYTF
v_gene: TRBV20-1; abundance: once; j_gene: TRBJ2-3; d_gene: TRBD2; CDR3nt: TGCAGTGCTAGTGACACGAAAAGCGGGAGCGGAGATACGCAGTATTTT; CDR3aa: CSASDTKSGSGDTQYF
v_gene: TRBV10-3; abundance: once; j_gene: TRBJ2-3; d_gene: TRBD2; CDR3nt: TGTGCCAACGCGGGGGACACAGATACGCAGTATTTT; CDR3aa: CANAGDTDTQYF
v_gene: TRBV5-5; abundance: .; j_gene: TRBJ2-1; d_gene: TRBD1; CDR3nt: TGTGCCAGCACCCCCCGACAGGGCTACAATGAGCAGTTCTTC; CDR3aa: CASTPRQGYNEQFF
v_gene: TRBV5-6; abundance: once; j_gene: TRBJ2-2; d_gene: TRBD1; CDR3nt: TGTGCCAGCAGCTTGGGGTTAGGGGGCTCCTTCTCGGAGCTGTTTTTT; CDR3aa: CASSLGLGGSFSELFF
v_gene: TRBV4-1; abundance: .; j_gene: TRBJ2-7; d_gene: TRBD2; CDR3nt: TGCGCCAGCAGCCAAGGCCCGCGGCTAGCGGGGGCCTTTTGGGACGAGCAGTACTTC; CDR3aa: CASSQGPRLAGAFWDEQYF
v_gene: TRBV2; abundance: .; j_gene: TRBJ2-7; d_gene: .; CDR3nt: TGTGCCAGCAGCGAACGGGGACACAAACCCGAGCAGTACTTC; CDR3aa: CASSERGHKPEQYF
v_gene: TRBV28; abundance: few; j_gene: TRBJ2-7; d_gene: .; CDR3nt: TGTGCCAGCAGAGCCCTCGGAGTTTCCTCCTACGAGCAGTACTTC; CDR3aa: CASRALGVSSYEQYF